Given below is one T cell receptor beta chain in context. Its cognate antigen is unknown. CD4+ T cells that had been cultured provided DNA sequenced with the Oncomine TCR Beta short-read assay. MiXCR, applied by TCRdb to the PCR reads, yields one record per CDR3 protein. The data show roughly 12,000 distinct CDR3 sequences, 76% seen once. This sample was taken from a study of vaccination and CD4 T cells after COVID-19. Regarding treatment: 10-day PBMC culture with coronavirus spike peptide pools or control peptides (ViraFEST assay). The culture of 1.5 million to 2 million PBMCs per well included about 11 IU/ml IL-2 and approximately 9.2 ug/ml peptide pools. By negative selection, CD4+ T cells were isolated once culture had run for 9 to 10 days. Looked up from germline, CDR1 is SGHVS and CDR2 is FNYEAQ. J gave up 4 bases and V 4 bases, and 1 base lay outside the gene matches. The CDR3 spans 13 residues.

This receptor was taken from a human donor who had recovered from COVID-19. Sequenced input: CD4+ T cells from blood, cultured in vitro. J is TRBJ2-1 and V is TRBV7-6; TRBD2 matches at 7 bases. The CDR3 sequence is CASSSGLYNEQFF. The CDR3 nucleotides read TGTGCCAGCAGCTCGGGACTATACAATGAGCAGTTCTTC.